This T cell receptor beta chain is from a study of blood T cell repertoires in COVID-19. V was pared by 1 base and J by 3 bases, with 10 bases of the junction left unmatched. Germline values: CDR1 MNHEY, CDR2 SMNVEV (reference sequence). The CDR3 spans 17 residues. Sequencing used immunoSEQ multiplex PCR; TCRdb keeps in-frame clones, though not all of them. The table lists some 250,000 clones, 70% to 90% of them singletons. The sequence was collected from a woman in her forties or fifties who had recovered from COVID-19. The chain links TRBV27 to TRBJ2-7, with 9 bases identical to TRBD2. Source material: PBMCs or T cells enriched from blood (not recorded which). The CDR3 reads CASSLYIGVTSGYEQYF. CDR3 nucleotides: TGTGCCAGCAGTTTATATATCGGGGTGACTAGCGGCTACGAGCAGTACTTC.